There are a few counts of the clone carrying this T cell receptor (beta chain). Genomic DNA was the PCR template. The TCR beta CDR3 region was amplified using 30 forward and 13 reverse primers. TCRdb analysed the multiplex PCR reads with MiXCR anew, one entry per CDR3 protein. This sample has about 290,000 distinct CDR3 sequences, with around 50% found just once. The data stem from a study of type 1 and type 2 diabetes patients. Sequencing used peripheral blood mononuclear cells (PBMCs). The clonotype comes from a man aged 18 to 35 with type 2 diabetes.

The CDR3 bases are TGCAGCGTTGCCGAGGGAGAGACCCAGTACTTC. Protein: CSVAEGETQYF. The chain links TRBV29-1 to TRBJ2-5, with D maybe TRBD2 (5 bases). Germline V gene data show CDR1 as SQVTM and CDR2 as ANQGSEA. This CDR3 is 11 amino acids long. V was pared by 4 bases and J by 4 bases, with 7 bases between.